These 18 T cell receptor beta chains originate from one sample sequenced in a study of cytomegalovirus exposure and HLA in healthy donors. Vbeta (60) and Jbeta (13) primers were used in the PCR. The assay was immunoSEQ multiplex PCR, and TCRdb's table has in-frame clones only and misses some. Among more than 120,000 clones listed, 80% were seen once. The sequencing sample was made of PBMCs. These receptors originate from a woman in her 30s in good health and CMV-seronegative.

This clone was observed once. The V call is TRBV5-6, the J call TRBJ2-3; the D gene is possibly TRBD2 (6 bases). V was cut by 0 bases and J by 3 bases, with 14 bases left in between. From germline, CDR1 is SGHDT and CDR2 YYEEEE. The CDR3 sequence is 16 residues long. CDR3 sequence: CASSLALAPGTDTQYF. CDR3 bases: TGTGCCAGCAGCTTGGCCCTAGCGCCCGGGACAGATACGCAGTATTTT. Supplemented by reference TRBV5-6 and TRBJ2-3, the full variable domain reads DAGVTQSPTHLIKTRGQQVTLRCSPKSGHDTVSWYQQALGQGPQFIFQYYEEEERQRGNFPDRFSGHQFPNYSSELNVNALLLGDSALYLCASSLALAPGTDTQYFGPGTRLTVL.

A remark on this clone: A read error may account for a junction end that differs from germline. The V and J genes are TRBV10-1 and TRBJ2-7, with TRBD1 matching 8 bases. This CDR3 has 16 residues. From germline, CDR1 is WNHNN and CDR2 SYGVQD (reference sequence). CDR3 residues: CASSELRTGILYEQCF. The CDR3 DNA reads TGCGCCAGCAGTGAGTTAAGGACAGGGATTCTCTACGAGCAGTGCTTC.

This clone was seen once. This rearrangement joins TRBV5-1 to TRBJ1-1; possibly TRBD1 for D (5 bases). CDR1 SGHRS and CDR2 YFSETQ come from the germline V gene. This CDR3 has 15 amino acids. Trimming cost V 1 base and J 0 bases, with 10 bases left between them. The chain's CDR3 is CASSLQGGMNTEAFF. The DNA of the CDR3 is TGCGCCAGCAGCTTGCAGGGCGGGATGAACACTGAAGCTTTCTTT.

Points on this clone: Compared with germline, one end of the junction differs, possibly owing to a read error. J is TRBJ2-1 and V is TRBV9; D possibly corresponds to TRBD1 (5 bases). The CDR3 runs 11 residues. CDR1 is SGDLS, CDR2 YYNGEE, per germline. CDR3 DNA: TGTGCCAGCAGCGTAGATCAGCAAGGGGTCTTC. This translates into CASSVDQQGVF.

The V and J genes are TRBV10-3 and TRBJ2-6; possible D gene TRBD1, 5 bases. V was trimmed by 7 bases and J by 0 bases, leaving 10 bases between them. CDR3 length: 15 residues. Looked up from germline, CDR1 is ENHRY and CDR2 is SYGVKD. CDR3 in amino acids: CAIMEGASGANVLTF. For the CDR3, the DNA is TGTGCCATCATGGAAGGGGCCTCTGGGGCCAACGTCCTGACTTTC.

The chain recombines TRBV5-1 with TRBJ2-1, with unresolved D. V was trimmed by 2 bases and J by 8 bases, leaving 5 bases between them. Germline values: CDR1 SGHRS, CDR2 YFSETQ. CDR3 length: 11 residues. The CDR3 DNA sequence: TGCGCCAGCAGCTTTTCCTATGAGCAGTTCTTC. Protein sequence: CASSFSYEQFF.

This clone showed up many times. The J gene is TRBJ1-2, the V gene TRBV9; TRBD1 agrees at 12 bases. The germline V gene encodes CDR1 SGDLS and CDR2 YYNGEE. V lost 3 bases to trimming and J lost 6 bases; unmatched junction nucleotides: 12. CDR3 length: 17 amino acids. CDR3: CASSEINSGQGADGYTF. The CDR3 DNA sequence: TGTGCCAGCAGCGAAATAAATTCGGGACAGGGGGCCGATGGCTACACCTTC.

CDR3 nucleotide sequence: TGTGCCAGTAGTATAGTAGGGGTTAACTATGGCTACACCTTC. The encoded protein is CASSIVGVNYGYTF. V is TRBV19 and J is TRBJ1-2; D possibly corresponds to TRBD1 (5 bases). V lost 1 base to trimming and J lost 1 base, with 7 bases between them. Germline V gene data show CDR1 as LNHDA and CDR2 as SQIVND (reference sequence). The CDR3 spans 14 residues. Complete variable domain (other parts from reference TRBV19 and TRBJ1-2): DGGITQSPKYLFRKEGQNVTLSCEQNLNHDAMYWYRQDPGQGLRLIYYSQIVNDFQKGDIAEGYSVSREKKESFPLTVTSAQKNPTAFYLCASSIVGVNYGYTFGSGTRLTVV.

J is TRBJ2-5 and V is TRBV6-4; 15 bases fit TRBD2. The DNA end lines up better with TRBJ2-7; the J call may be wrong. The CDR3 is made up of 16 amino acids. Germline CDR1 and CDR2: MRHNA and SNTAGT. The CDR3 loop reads CASSPGLAGGPHEQYF. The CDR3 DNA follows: TGTGCCAGCAGCCCCGGACTAGCGGGGGGGCCCCACGAGCAGTACTTC.

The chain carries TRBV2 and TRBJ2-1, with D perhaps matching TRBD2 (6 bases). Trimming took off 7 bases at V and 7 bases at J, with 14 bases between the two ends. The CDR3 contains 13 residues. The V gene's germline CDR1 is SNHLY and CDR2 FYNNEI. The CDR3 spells CASTSGTSNEQFF. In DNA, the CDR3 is TGTGCCAGCACCTCCGGGACTTCTAATGAGCAGTTCTTC. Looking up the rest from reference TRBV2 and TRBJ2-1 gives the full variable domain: EPEVTQTPSHQVTQMGQEVILRCVPISNHLYFYWYRQILGQKVEFLVSFYNNEISEKSEIFDDQFSVERPDGSNFTLKIRSTKLEDSAMYFCASTSGTSNEQFFGPGTRLTVL.

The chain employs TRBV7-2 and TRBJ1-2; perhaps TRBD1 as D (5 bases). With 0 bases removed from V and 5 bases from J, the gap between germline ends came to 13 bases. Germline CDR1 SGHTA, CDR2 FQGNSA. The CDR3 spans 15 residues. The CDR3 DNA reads TGTGCCAGCAGCTTAGCCGGGGGTTTGGGGTATGGCTACACCTTC. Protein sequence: CASSLAGGLGYGYTF.

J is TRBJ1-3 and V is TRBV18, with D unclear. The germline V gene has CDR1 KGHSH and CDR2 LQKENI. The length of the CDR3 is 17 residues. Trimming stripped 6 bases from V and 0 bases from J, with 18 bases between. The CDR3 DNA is TGTGCCAGCTCCCCTTTCGTGGAGGCGGCCTCTGGAAACACCATATATTTT. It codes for CASSPFVEAASGNTIYF.

The CDR3 region is CASSIRQGYTEAFF. CDR3 in DNA: TGTGCCAGTAGTATACGACAGGGGTACACTGAAGCTTTCTTT. The chain recombines TRBV19 with TRBJ1-1; 8 bases map to TRBD1. V lost 2 bases and J lost 3; bases outside the gene matches: 2. The CDR3 covers 14 residues. Germline lookup yields CDR1 LNHDA and CDR2 SQIVND (reference sequence).

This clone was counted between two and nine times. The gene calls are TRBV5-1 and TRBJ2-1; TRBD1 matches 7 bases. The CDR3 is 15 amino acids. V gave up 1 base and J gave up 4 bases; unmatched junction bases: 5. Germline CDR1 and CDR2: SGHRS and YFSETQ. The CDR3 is CASSLQGGAYNEQFF. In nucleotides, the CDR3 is TGCGCCAGCAGCTTGCAAGGGGGCGCGTACAATGAGCAGTTCTTC.

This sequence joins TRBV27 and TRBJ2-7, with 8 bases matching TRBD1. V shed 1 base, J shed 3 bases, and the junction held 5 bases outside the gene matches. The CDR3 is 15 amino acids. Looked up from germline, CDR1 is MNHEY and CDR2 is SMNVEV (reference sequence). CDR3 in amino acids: CASSLYGTGFYEQYF. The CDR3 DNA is TGTGCCAGCAGTTTATACGGGACAGGTTTCTACGAGCAGTACTTC.

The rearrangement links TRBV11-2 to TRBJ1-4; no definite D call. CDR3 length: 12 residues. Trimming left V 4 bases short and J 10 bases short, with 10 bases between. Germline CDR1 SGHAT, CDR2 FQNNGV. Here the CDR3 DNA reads TGTGCCAGCAGCTCCGGGGTAGGAAAACTGTTTTTT. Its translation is CASSSGVGKLFF.

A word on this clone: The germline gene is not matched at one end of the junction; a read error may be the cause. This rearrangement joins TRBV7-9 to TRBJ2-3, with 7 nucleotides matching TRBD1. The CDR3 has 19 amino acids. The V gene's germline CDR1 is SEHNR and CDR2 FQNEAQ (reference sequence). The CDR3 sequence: CSSSLVEGGRGFSGDTQYF. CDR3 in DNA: TGTTCCAGCAGCTTAGTTGAAGGAGGCAGGGGGTTTTCAGGAGATACGCAGTATTTT.

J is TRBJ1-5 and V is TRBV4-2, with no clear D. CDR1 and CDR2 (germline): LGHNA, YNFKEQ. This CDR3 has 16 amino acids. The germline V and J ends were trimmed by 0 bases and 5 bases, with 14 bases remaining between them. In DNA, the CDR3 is TGTGCCAGCAGCCAAGATTTGGGAGTGGGTCATCAGCCCCAGCATTTT. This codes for CASSQDLGVGHQPQHF.